This T cell receptor beta chain was identified during a study of cytomegalovirus exposure and HLA in healthy donors. Broader study findings: Researchers catalogued 150 or so TCR beta chains as cytomegalovirus-associated.

The CDR3 spans 13 residues. Germline CDR1 reads SGHNT; CDR2 reads YYREEE (reference sequence). The V end lost 0 bases, the J end lost 3 bases, and 7 bases lay between the germline ends. This clone occurred a few times. Its antigen remains unknown. Vbeta (60) and Jbeta (13) primers were used in the PCR. The assay was immunoSEQ multiplex PCR, and TCRdb's table has in-frame clones only and misses some. The table shows some 100,000 clones, with about 75% occurring only once. Sequences were obtained from PBMCs. The clonotype comes from a woman aged 18-35 years in good health and CMV-seropositive. The genes are TRBV5-4 and TRBJ2-7, with D unclear. In DNA form, the CDR3 reads TGTGCCAGCAGCTTGGCACCAGACTACGAGCAGTACTTC. Amino acids: CASSLAPDYEQYF.